This is a list of T cell receptor beta chains from one sample in a study of cytomegalovirus exposure and HLA in healthy donors. Method: immunoSEQ multiplex PCR; TCRdb's copy keeps in-frame clones and lacks some. The sample records around 110,000 clones, roughly 66% being singletons. Sequencing used PBMCs. Source of these receptors: a woman aged 30 to 39 in good health and CMV-seronegative. Both conserved end residues are part of each CDR3. Each record gives: D gene, V gene, clone size, J gene, CDR3 DNA, CDR3 protein. D genes are given only for firm matches. For some rows the clone size is stated as once, few or many, or as a class when expanded; others skip it.

D gene: TRBD1; V gene: TRBV2; clone size: .; J gene: TRBJ1-5; CDR3 DNA: TGTGCCAGCAGTCGGGGACAGGGAGTTAATAGCAATCAGCCCCAGCATTTT; CDR3 protein: CASSRGQGVNSNQPQHF
D gene: .; V gene: TRBV13; clone size: .; J gene: TRBJ1-1; CDR3 DNA: TGTGCCAGCAGCTTAGAAAGGTTCAGGGACACTGAAGCTTTCTTT; CDR3 protein: CASSLERFRDTEAFF
D gene: TRBD1; V gene: TRBV30; clone size: .; J gene: TRBJ2-4; CDR3 DNA: TGTGCCTGGAGTGTAGGGACAGGTGACATTCAGTACTTC; CDR3 protein: CAWSVGTGDIQYF
D gene: .; V gene: TRBV6-1; clone size: few; J gene: TRBJ2-7; CDR3 DNA: TGTGCCAGCAGCTATACAGGGAGTCCCTACGAGCAGTACTTC; CDR3 protein: CASSYTGSPYEQYF
D gene: TRBD1; V gene: TRBV29-1; clone size: .; J gene: TRBJ2-1; CDR3 DNA: TGCAGCGTTGACTCTCCCCCGGGGACAGGGGTCTACAATGAGCAGTTCTTC; CDR3 protein: CSVDSPPGTGVYNEQFF
D gene: .; V gene: TRBV28; clone size: .; J gene: TRBJ1-1; CDR3 DNA: TGTGCCAGCAGTTTCTCCGGAGGGAACACTGAAGCTTTCTTT; CDR3 protein: CASSFSGGNTEAFF
D gene: TRBD1; V gene: TRBV6-5; clone size: .; J gene: TRBJ1-2; CDR3 DNA: TGTGCCAGCAGGGGGACAGGGCCGGACGGCTATGGCTACACCTTC; CDR3 protein: CASRGTGPDGYGYTF
D gene: .; V gene: TRBV11-2; clone size: few; J gene: TRBJ1-1; CDR3 DNA: TGTGCCAGCAGCTTAGGAGGGATTCGCACTGAAGCTTTCTTT; CDR3 protein: CASSLGGIRTEAFF
D gene: .; V gene: TRBV27; clone size: .; J gene: TRBJ2-7; CDR3 DNA: TGTGCCAGCAGCTCTAGGCGGGACAGCCATTCCTACGAGCAGTACTTC; CDR3 protein: CASSSRRDSHSYEQYF
D gene: .; V gene: TRBV6-1; clone size: .; J gene: TRBJ1-1; CDR3 DNA: TGTGCCAGCAGTGAAGGAGGGTTGACTGAGGCTTTCTTT; CDR3 protein: CASSEGGLTEAFF
D gene: .; V gene: TRBV5-1; clone size: few; J gene: TRBJ2-3; CDR3 DNA: TGCGCCAGCAGCCCTGGTGTAGGGGGTGGGACAGATACGCAGTATTTT; CDR3 protein: CASSPGVGGGTDTQYF
D gene: .; V gene: TRBV4-1; clone size: once; J gene: TRBJ2-2; CDR3 DNA: TGCGCCAGCAGCCCAAGACGGGGAACCGGGGAGCTGTTTTTT; CDR3 protein: CASSPRRGTGELFF
D gene: .; V gene: TRBV11-2; clone size: .; J gene: TRBJ2-3; CDR3 DNA: TGTGCCAGCAGCTTAGGGGCGGGATGGCATGCAAGCACAGATACGCAGTATTTT; CDR3 protein: CASSLGAGWHASTDTQYF
D gene: .; V gene: TRBV5-6; clone size: .; J gene: TRBJ1-1; CDR3 DNA: TGTGCCAGCAGCGGGCGGCCCAGGGGATTGAACACTGAAGCTTTCTTT; CDR3 protein: CASSGRPRGLNTEAFF
D gene: TRBD2; V gene: TRBV6-5; clone size: .; J gene: TRBJ2-1; CDR3 DNA: TGTGCCAGCAGTTTAGCGGGAGGGCGAAACAATGAGCAGTTCTTC; CDR3 protein: CASSLAGGRNNEQFF
D gene: .; V gene: TRBV10-3; clone size: .; J gene: TRBJ2-1; CDR3 DNA: TGTGCCATCAGTCGGACTAATGAGCAGTTCTTC; CDR3 protein: CAISRTNEQFF
D gene: .; V gene: TRBV28; clone size: .; J gene: TRBJ2-1; CDR3 DNA: TGTGCCAGCGATGGCGCGGGGCTCGGGGAGCAGTTCTTC; CDR3 protein: CASDGAGLGEQFF
D gene: TRBD1; V gene: TRBV28; clone size: .; J gene: TRBJ2-5; CDR3 DNA: TGTGCCAGCAGTGATGGACAGGGCTTGAAGACCCAGTACTTC; CDR3 protein: CASSDGQGLKTQYF
D gene: .; V gene: TRBV4-1; clone size: .; J gene: TRBJ2-7; CDR3 DNA: TGCGCCAGCAGCCAGGGCGGGGTTTCAAGTTACGAGCAGTACTTC; CDR3 protein: CASSQGGVSSYEQYF
D gene: .; V gene: TRBV19; clone size: few; J gene: TRBJ1-1; CDR3 DNA: TGTGCCAGTAGTATTACAGGGATTATGAACACTGAAGCTTTCTTT; CDR3 protein: CASSITGIMNTEAFF
D gene: .; V gene: TRBV9; clone size: few; J gene: TRBJ2-1; CDR3 DNA: TGTGCCAGCAGCGCACCCGGACTACTCTACAATGAGCAGTTCTTC; CDR3 protein: CASSAPGLLYNEQFF
D gene: TRBD2; V gene: TRBV27; clone size: .; J gene: TRBJ2-3; CDR3 DNA: TGTGCCAGCAGTTTTAGCGGGATAGCAGATACGCAGTATTTT; CDR3 protein: CASSFSGIADTQYF
D gene: .; V gene: TRBV7-9; clone size: few; J gene: TRBJ2-7; CDR3 DNA: TGTGCCAGCAGCTCCAGCCACAGCGGGCAGGGCTACGAGCAGTACTTC; CDR3 protein: CASSSSHSGQGYEQYF
D gene: TRBD1; V gene: TRBV7-2; clone size: .; J gene: TRBJ1-1; CDR3 DNA: TGTGCCAGCAGCTTGACAGGGAATTCGAACACTGAAGCTTTCTTT; CDR3 protein: CASSLTGNSNTEAFF
D gene: .; V gene: TRBV18; clone size: .; J gene: TRBJ1-1; CDR3 DNA: TGTGCCAGCTCACCAATGACAGGACAGTACACTGAAGCTTTCTTT; CDR3 protein: CASSPMTGQYTEAFF
D gene: .; V gene: TRBV9; clone size: .; J gene: TRBJ2-1; CDR3 DNA: TGTGCCAGCAGCCCCCGGGGAGGGGACAAGATCTACAATGAGCAGTTCTTC; CDR3 protein: CASSPRGGDKIYNEQFF
D gene: TRBD1; V gene: TRBV15; clone size: .; J gene: TRBJ1-2; CDR3 DNA: TGTGCCACCAGCGGCCGGGACAGACAACTAGATGGCTACACCTTC; CDR3 protein: CATSGRDRQLDGYTF